This TCR beta chain was documented in a study of preoperative IRX-2 immunotherapy in early breast cancer. The CDR3 has 15 residues. Germline V gene lookup returns CDR1 SGHTA and CDR2 FQGTGA. V was pared by 0 bases and J by 4 bases, with 12 bases between. Sequenced by immunoSEQ multiplex PCR; TCRdb stores in-frame clones only, minus some. The sample yields 20,000 to 25,000 clones, about 95% seen once. Noted treatment: preoperative locoregional IRX-2 cytokine immunotherapy. Preoperative locoregional IRX-2 cytokine immunotherapy was tested in the phase Ib source study. Sequenced material: tumor tissue, taken after IRX-2 immunotherapy. This clonotype was sampled from a human donor with breast cancer. This chain links TRBV7-3 with TRBJ1-2; D not resolved. The CDR3 DNA reads as TGTGCCAGCAGCTTAACGCCATCCCCAGGCTATGGCTACACCTTC. Protein sequence: CASSLTPSPGYGYTF.